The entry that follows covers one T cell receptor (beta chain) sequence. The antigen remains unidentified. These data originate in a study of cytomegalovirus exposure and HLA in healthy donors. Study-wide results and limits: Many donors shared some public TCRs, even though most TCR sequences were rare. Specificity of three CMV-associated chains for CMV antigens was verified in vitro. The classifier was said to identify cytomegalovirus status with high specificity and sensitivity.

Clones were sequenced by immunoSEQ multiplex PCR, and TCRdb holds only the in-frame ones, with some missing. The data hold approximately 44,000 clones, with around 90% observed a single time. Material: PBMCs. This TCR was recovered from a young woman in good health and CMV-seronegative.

In nucleotides, the CDR3 is TGTGCCAGCAAAGGACAGGGGTACGAGCAGTACTTC. Its translation is CASKGQGYEQYF. The chain recombines TRBV27 with TRBJ2-7; 9 positions agree with TRBD1. J lost 4 bases, V lost 7 bases, and 2 bases had no gene match. Looked up from germline, CDR1 is MNHEY and CDR2 is SMNVEV (reference sequence). The CDR3 is 12 amino acids.